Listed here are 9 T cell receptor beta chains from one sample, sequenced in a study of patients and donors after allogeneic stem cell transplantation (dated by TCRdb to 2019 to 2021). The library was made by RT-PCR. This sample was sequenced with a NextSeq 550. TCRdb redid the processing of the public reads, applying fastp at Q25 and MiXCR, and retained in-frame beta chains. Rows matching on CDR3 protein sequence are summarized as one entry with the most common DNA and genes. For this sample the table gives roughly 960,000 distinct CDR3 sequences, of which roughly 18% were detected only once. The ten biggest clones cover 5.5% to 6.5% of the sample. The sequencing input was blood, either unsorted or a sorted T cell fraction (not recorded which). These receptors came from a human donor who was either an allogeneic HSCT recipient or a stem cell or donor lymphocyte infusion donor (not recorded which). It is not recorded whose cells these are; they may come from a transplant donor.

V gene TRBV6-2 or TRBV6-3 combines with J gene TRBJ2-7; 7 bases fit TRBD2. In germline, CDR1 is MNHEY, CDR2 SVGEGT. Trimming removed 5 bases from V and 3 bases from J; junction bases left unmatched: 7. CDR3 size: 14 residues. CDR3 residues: CASSPSGVYYEQYF. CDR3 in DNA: TGTGCCAGCAGTCCGAGCGGGGTCTACTACGAGCAGTACTTC.

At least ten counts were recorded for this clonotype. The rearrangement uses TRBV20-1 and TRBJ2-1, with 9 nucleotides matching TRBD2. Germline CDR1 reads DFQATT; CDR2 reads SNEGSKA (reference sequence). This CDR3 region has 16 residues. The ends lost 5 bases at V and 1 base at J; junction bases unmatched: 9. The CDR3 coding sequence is TGCAGTGCTGGGGGGGCTAGCGGGATATCCTACAATGAGCAGTTCTTC. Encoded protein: CSAGGASGISYNEQFF.

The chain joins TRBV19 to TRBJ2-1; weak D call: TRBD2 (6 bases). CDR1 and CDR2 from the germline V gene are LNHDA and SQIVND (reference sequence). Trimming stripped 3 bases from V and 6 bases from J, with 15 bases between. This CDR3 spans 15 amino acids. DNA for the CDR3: TGTGCCAGTAGTATCACCGGGACTCAATCCAATGAGCAGTTCTTC. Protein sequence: CASSITGTQSNEQFF.

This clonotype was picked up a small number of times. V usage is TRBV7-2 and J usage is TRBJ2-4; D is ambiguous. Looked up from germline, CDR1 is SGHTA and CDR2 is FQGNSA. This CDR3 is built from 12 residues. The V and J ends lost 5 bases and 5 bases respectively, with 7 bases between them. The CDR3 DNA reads TGTGCCAGCAGCCTCGGACAAAACATTCAGTACTTC. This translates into CASSLGQNIQYF.

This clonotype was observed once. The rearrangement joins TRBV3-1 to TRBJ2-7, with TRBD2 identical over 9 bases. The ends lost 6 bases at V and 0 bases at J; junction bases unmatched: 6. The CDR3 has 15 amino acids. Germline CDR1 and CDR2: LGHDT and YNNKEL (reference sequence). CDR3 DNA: TGTGCCAGCAGATCAGCGGGAGGCCCCTCCTACGAGCAGTACTTC. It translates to CASRSAGGPSYEQYF.

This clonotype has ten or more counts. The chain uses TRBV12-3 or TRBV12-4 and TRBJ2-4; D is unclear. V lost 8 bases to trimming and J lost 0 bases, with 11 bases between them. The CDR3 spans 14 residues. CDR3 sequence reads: CASSQSLAKNIQYF. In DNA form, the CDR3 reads TGTGCCAGCTCCCAATCTCTAGCCAAAAACATTCAGTACTTC.

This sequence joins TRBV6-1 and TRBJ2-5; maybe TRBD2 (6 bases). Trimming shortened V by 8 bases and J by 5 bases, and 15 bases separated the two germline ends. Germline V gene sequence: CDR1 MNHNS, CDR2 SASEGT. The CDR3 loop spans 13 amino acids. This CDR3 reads CASRRRASETQYF. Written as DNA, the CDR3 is TGTGCCAGCCGAAGGAGGGCTTCCGAGACCCAGTACTTC.

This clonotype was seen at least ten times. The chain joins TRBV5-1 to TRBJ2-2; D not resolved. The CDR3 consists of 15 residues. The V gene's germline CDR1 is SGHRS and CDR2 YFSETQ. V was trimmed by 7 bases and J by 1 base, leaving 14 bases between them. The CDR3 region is CASGIENRNTGELFF. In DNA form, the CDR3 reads TGCGCCAGCGGAATTGAAAACCGGAACACCGGGGAGCTGTTTTTT.

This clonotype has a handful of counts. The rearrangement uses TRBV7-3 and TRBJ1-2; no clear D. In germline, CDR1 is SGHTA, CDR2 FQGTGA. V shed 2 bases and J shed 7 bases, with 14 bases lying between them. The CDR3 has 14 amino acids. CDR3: CASSLASLTGGYTF. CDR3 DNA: TGTGCCAGCAGCTTAGCATCCCTAACCGGTGGCTACACCTTC.